The table lists the clone carrying this TCR beta chain with many counts. The antigen remains unidentified. Genomic DNA constituted the template upon which TCR beta VDJ and CDR3 profiling was performed. MiXCR, run by TCRdb on the reads, gives a single entry per CDR3 protein. The sample carries about 220,000 distinct CDR3 sequences, roughly 35% recorded once. From germline, CDR1 is SQVTM and CDR2 ANQGSEA. This CDR3 is built from 15 residues. These data come from a study of CD8+CD57+ T cells in acquired aplastic anemia. Study overall: Quantities of DNA derived from sorted CD4+ and CD8+ cells averaged around 3 ug. CD4+ cells from healthy donors averaged roughly 11 million reads. Whole-study results and caveats: In common between the patients and the controls were around 29 CD8+ CDR3 sequences. Patient and control CD8+ Simpson's diversity was not significantly different.

Sequencing input: sorted CD4+, CD8+, or CD8+CD57+ T cells (not recorded which) from PBMCs. The chain recombines TRBV29-1 with TRBJ2-3; 8 nucleotides match TRBD1. The receptor's source is a human donor in good health, serving as a control. Here the CDR3 reads CSANTDRGNTDTQYF. The CDR3 DNA sequence: TGCAGTGCTAATACAGACAGGGGAAACACAGATACGCAGTATTTT.